A selection of T cell receptor beta chains follows, all from one sample in a study of cytomegalovirus exposure and HLA in healthy donors. Assay used: immunoSEQ multiplex PCR; TCRdb lists only in-frame clones, some missing. The table records 100,000 to 150,000 clones, about 85% of them present only once. Sequenced material: PBMCs. All receptors come from a boy younger than 18 in good health and CMV-seronegative. The CDR3 runs from the conserved cysteine through the conserved F or W. Each record gives: CDR3 protein, CDR3 DNA, J gene, V gene, D gene, clone size. The D gene is left open where the match is weak. Only some rows state a clone size, as once, few, many or a class for expanded clones.

CDR3: CASSTTSGRNEQFF
DNA: TGTGCCAGCAGTACGACTAGCGGGAGGAATGAGCAGTTCTTC
J: TRBJ2-1
V: TRBV2
D: TRBD2
size: -

CDR3: CASSFLASNTEAFF
DNA: TGTGCCAGCAGCTTTCTAGCGTCGAACACTGAAGCTTTCTTT
J: TRBJ1-1
V: TRBV7-2
D: -
size: -

CDR3: CASSPTGGNTEAFF
DNA: TGTGCCAGCAGTCCGACAGGGGGGAACACTGAAGCTTTCTTT
J: TRBJ1-1
V: TRBV9
D: TRBD1
size: once

CDR3: CASRRDSTGELFF
DNA: TGTGCCAGCCGCAGGGATAGCACCGGGGAGCTGTTTTTT
J: TRBJ2-2
V: TRBV27
D: -
size: -

CDR3: CAWSPDRASNQPQHF
DNA: TGTGCCTGGAGCCCGGACAGGGCGAGCAATCAGCCCCAGCATTTT
J: TRBJ1-5
V: TRBV30
D: TRBD1
size: -

CDR3: CASSQDLWNTEAFF
DNA: TGTGCCAGCAGCCAAGATCTTTGGAACACTGAAGCTTTCTTT
J: TRBJ1-1
V: TRBV4-2
D: -
size: once

CDR3: CASNGILYNEQFF
DNA: TGTGCCAGTAACGGGATACTCTACAATGAGCAGTTCTTC
J: TRBJ2-1
V: TRBV19
D: -
size: -

CDR3: CASSLGQSTDTQYF
DNA: TGCGCCAGCAGCTTGGGTCAGAGCACAGATACGCAGTATTTT
J: TRBJ2-3
V: TRBV5-1
D: -
size: -

CDR3: CASRGSGGGYEQYF
DNA: TGTGCCAGCAGGGGTAGCGGGGGGGGCTACGAGCAGTACTTC
J: TRBJ2-7
V: TRBV11-2
D: TRBD2
size: -

CDR3: CASSEHRDGGRDGYTF
DNA: TGTGCCAGCAGTGAACACCGGGACGGGGGGCGCGATGGCTACACCTTC
J: TRBJ1-2
V: TRBV6-1
D: -
size: -

CDR3: CASRLAGGHEQFF
DNA: TGTGCCAGCAGGTTAGCGGGGGGACATGAGCAGTTCTTC
J: TRBJ2-1
V: TRBV11-2
D: TRBD2
size: -

CDR3: CASSKGGQGASYEQYF
DNA: TGTGCCAGCAGCAAGGGGGGACAGGGGGCTTCCTACGAGCAGTACTTC
J: TRBJ2-7
V: TRBV5-4
D: TRBD1
size: -

CDR3: CASRDRGGGTEAFF
DNA: TGTGCCAGCAGGGACAGGGGAGGTGGCACTGAAGCTTTCTTT
J: TRBJ1-1
V: TRBV6-1
D: TRBD1
size: -

CDR3: CASSLAMGQVGGNTIYF
DNA: TGTGCCAGCAGCTTGGCTATGGGACAGGTGGGAGGAAACACCATATATTTT
J: TRBJ1-3
V: TRBV5-4
D: TRBD1
size: once

CDR3: CSSSRPTGGAFF
DNA: TGTTCCAGCAGCCGGCCGACAGGGGGAGCTTTCTTT
J: TRBJ1-1
V: TRBV7-9
D: TRBD1
size: -

CDR3: CASSKYRGGNEQFF
DNA: TGTGCCAGCAGCAAATACCGGGGGGGCAATGAGCAGTTCTTC
J: TRBJ2-1
V: TRBV4-2
D: TRBD2
size: -

CDR3: CASSKQVDYGYTF
DNA: TGTGCCAGCAGTAAACAGGTTGACTATGGCTACACCTTC
J: TRBJ1-2
V: TRBV6-1
D: -
size: -

CDR3: CASSLRLDGETQYF
DNA: TGTGCCAGCAGCCTCAGACTAGACGGGGAGACCCAGTACTTC
J: TRBJ2-5
V: TRBV7-8
D: -
size: -

CDR3: CASSLARSGGGEQYF
DNA: TGTGCCAGCAGCTTAGCGCGGTCAGGCGGGGGCGAGCAGTACTTC
J: TRBJ2-7
V: TRBV7-2
D: TRBD2
size: -

CDR3: CASSLNRDGELFF
DNA: TGTGCCAGCAGCCTTAACAGGGACGGGGAGCTGTTTTTT
J: TRBJ2-2
V: TRBV11-3
D: -
size: -

CDR3: CASSRTEARGSYEQYF
DNA: TGCGCCAGCAGCCGCACAGAAGCCCGGGGATCCTACGAGCAGTACTTC
J: TRBJ2-7
V: TRBV4-1
D: -
size: -

CDR3: CASSPRQGMNTEAFF
DNA: TGCGCCAGCAGCCCAAGACAGGGGATGAACACTGAAGCTTTCTTT
J: TRBJ1-1
V: TRBV5-1
D: TRBD1
size: few

CDR3: CASRFGGLAGLNNEQFF
DNA: TGTGCCAGCAGATTCGGGGGACTAGCGGGGTTGAACAATGAGCAGTTCTTC
J: TRBJ2-1
V: TRBV7-8
D: TRBD2
size: once

CDR3: CASSARDSITEAFF
DNA: TGTGCCAGCAGCGCAAGGGACAGTATCACTGAAGCTTTCTTT
J: TRBJ1-1
V: TRBV7-9
D: TRBD1
size: -

CDR3: CATSSRGAGELFF
DNA: TGTGCCACCAGCAGCCGCGGTGCCGGGGAGCTGTTTTTT
J: TRBJ2-2
V: TRBV15
D: -
size: -

CDR3: CASSTGTSGYNEQFF
DNA: TGTGCCAGCAGCACCGGGACTAGCGGTTACAATGAGCAGTTCTTC
J: TRBJ2-1
V: TRBV5-6
D: TRBD2
size: -

CDR3: CASSEGRGGRAQPQHF
DNA: TGTGCCAGCAGTGAAGGTCGCGGCGGGCGGGCTCAGCCCCAGCATTTT
J: TRBJ1-5
V: TRBV6-1
D: -
size: -

CDR3: CASSQFDILSGNTIYF
DNA: TGCGCCAGCAGCCAATTCGACATCCTCTCTGGAAACACCATATATTTT
J: TRBJ1-3
V: TRBV4-1
D: -
size: -

CDR3: CASSQDPQGPSEAFF
DNA: TGCGCCAGCAGCCAAGATCCACAGGGGCCTAGTGAAGCTTTCTTT
J: TRBJ1-1
V: TRBV4-3
D: TRBD1
size: -

CDR3: CSVDSGYEQYF
DNA: TGCAGCGTTGACTCCGGGTACGAGCAGTACTTC
J: TRBJ2-7
V: TRBV29-1
D: -
size: -

CDR3: CASDGRRGYTF
DNA: TGTGCCAGCGACGGGAGGAGGGGCTACACCTTC
J: TRBJ1-2
V: TRBV2
D: -
size: once

CDR3: CASSSDRSGDYGYTF
DNA: TGTGCCAGCAGCTCGGACAGATCGGGCGACTATGGCTACACCTTC
J: TRBJ1-2
V: TRBV7-9
D: -
size: -

CDR3: CASSLRAGKGDQPQHF
DNA: TGTGCCAGCAGCTTAAGGGCAGGGAAGGGGGATCAGCCCCAGCATTTT
J: TRBJ1-5
V: TRBV7-3
D: -
size: -

CDR3: CASSLPGQRYEQYF
DNA: TGTGCCAGCAGCCTACCAGGACAGCGCTACGAGCAGTACTTC
J: TRBJ2-7
V: TRBV14
D: -
size: -

CDR3: CASRARGSGEQYF
DNA: TGCGCCAGCAGGGCCCGGGGGTCTGGCGAGCAGTACTTC
J: TRBJ2-7
V: TRBV5-1
D: -
size: -

CDR3: CASSLAGRSEQYF
DNA: TGTGCCAGCAGCTTAGCAGGCAGGTCGGAGCAGTACTTC
J: TRBJ2-7
V: TRBV11-3
D: -
size: -

CDR3: CVRSFPQGNSSNTEAFF
DNA: TGTGTCAGAAGCTTCCCCCAGGGGAACTCCTCGAACACTGAAGCTTTCTTT
J: TRBJ1-1
V: TRBV7-5
D: -
size: -

CDR3: CASQGRTEQYF
DNA: TGCGCCAGCCAGGGGCGGACGGAGCAGTACTTC
J: TRBJ2-7
V: TRBV10-1
D: -
size: -

CDR3: CASSVVWQGAGDTQYF
DNA: TGTGCCAGCAGCGTAGTATGGCAGGGGGCGGGAGATACGCAGTATTTT
J: TRBJ2-3
V: TRBV9
D: TRBD1
size: -

CDR3: CAIRTTGGYEQYF
DNA: TGTGCCATCAGGACGACAGGGGGTTACGAGCAGTACTTC
J: TRBJ2-7
V: TRBV10-3
D: TRBD1
size: -

CDR3: CASSGLKGDNSPLHF
DNA: TGCGCCAGCAGCGGGCTAAAAGGGGATAATTCACCCCTCCACTTT
J: TRBJ1-6
V: TRBV4-1
D: -
size: -

CDR3: CAWRDSGRINEQFF
DNA: TGTGCCTGGAGAGATAGCGGGAGAATAAATGAGCAGTTCTTC
J: TRBJ2-1
V: TRBV30
D: TRBD2
size: once

CDR3: CASSATGSSSGANVLTF
DNA: TGTGCCAGTAGTGCGACAGGTTCTTCGTCTGGGGCCAACGTCCTGACTTTC
J: TRBJ2-6
V: TRBV19
D: -
size: -

CDR3: CASIPSSLYTEAFF
DNA: TGTGCCAGTATCCCGAGTAGTTTGTACACTGAAGCTTTCTTT
J: TRBJ1-1
V: TRBV19
D: -
size: once

CDR3: CASSTLAGVNLWTDTQYF
DNA: TGTGCCAGCAGCACTCTAGCGGGAGTTAACTTATGGACAGATACGCAGTATTTT
J: TRBJ2-3
V: TRBV7-8
D: TRBD2
size: -

CDR3: CASSTERQTFRNTIYF
DNA: TGTGCCAGCAGTACAGAACGACAGACATTTAGAAACACCATATATTTT
J: TRBJ1-3
V: TRBV2
D: -
size: -

CDR3: CASSRTGSNQPQHF
DNA: TGTGCCAGCAGCCGGACAGGTTCGAATCAGCCCCAGCATTTT
J: TRBJ1-5
V: TRBV7-2
D: TRBD1
size: -